The present T cell receptor (beta chain) was sequenced within a study of cytomegalovirus exposure and HLA in healthy donors (dated by TCRdb to the late 2010s). Some background on the complete study: An earlier analysis of about 560 of the donors reported 276 Gb of sequence data and 100 million to 120 million unique TCR beta sequences obtained from 180 million or so T cells. Roughly 300 gigabases of sequencing data and around 85 million unique TCR sequences made up an early release that covered 500 to 700 HLA-typed donors. The genetic ancestry cluster associated with self-reported Caucasian donors included 65% to 90% of the 398 genotyped donors. The study aimed to test whether cataloging public T cell receptors could reveal signatures of past pathogen exposure. Using immunosequencing, the study profiled T cell repertoires from approximately 700 subjects and related those repertoires to cytomegalovirus serostatus. In addition to the first cohort of around 670 subjects, a separate validation cohort of approximately 130 different subjects was used. To predict cytomegalovirus infection status, the study combined high-throughput TCR immunosequencing, statistical association of individual TCRs with disease status, and machine learning. To study patterns of TCR occurrence, a later analysis re-analyzed previously published TCR beta repertoires from 600 to 750 donors and added high-resolution HLA genotyping. In the later analysis, no new phenotypic data were used to find candidate immune exposures; instead, reliance was placed on TCR beta sequences and their occurrence across donors. In an earlier analysis of 500 to 650 of the donors, high-throughput TCR beta sequencing was used to judge whether each TCR beta V gene segment behaved as functional or pseudogenic. Donor age, sex, ethnicity and CMV serostatus were compiled together with the repertoire data. Genome-wide SNP genotypes for about 65% of the roughly 670 donors were used in a later genetic analysis, which treated that subset as a discovery cohort. All discovery cohort repertoires had been generated on a single sequencing platform. Both class I and class II loci were covered by HLA typing, at four-digit resolution. Typing coverage varied by locus: roughly 629-640 donors for A, B, C, DRB1 and DQB1; approximately 520 for DQA1; about 600 for DPA1; under 490 for DPB1. Four to six DR-DQ haplotypes were handled as single units for association and clustering, since linkage in the cohort was strong. Among roughly 400 genotyped donors of the cohort, an average of approximately 230,000 unique TCR beta nucleotide sequences were sequenced per donor, roughly 18% of them non-productive.

Overall study results and their limits: In a later analysis, several top co-occurrence clusters were reported to appear linked to parvovirus B19, influenza, CMV and Epstein-Barr virus. Assigning TCR associations to individual alleles was difficult when HLA alleles, especially DR and DQ, strongly co-occurred. This cohort had only TCR beta chains sequenced, and the lack of alpha or paired-chain data limited which features could be detected. Roughly uniform sequencing depth across donors was assumed in presence/absence analyses, although this assumption may not hold. An association between a missense DCLRE1C variant and V-gene and J-gene trimming of TCR beta chains was found in a later genetic analysis and replicated in an independent cohort. According to the authors, the approach could potentially be generalized to other disease states and immunological phenotypes. The study gave a list of 150 to 200 TCR beta chains associated with cytomegalovirus. Compared with the roughly 700-donor mean, donors in an Asian-associated ancestry cluster had fewer N-insertions in productive TCRs, according to a later genetic analysis. A later analysis associated around 16,000 TCR beta sequences with specific HLA alleles at a false discovery rate of 0.05. Immune exposure information for the cohort was limited to CMV serostatus. Broadly in line with IMGT annotations, most TCR beta V segments showed up in productive rearrangements about 87% or about 30% of the time in an earlier analysis of 450 to 750 of the donors. In a later analysis, the rate of TCR association differed among HLA loci, with DRB1 alleles having the most associated TCRs and HLA-C alleles having the fewest. Some IMGT-functional V segments, including TRBV6-2 and TRBV6-3, could not be told apart with the 87-base-pair reads, so those segments were excluded. Because counts were too low, roughly 17 rarely observed V segments, including chromosome 9 orphons, were left out of the earlier analysis of some 600 of the donors. Because HLA typing was unavailable for some donors at each locus, only the typed subset was used in association tests. A few of the identified cytomegalovirus-associated TCR beta chains were confirmed in vitro to be specific for cytomegalovirus antigens. Most CMV-associated TCR beta chains appeared to be HLA-restricted in a later analysis, and the HLA associations seemed to be driven largely by CMV exposure. Correlated functional status among segregating V segments might be attributable to linkage disequilibrium, but an unknown experimental factor could not be ruled out. Compared with equally common non-associated chains, HLA-associated TCR beta chains in a later analysis were more clonally expanded and had lower generation probabilities. A cluster of highly shared sequence variants was judged likely to represent a technical artifact of the sequencing pipeline. A further reported finding was that TCR beta sequences accurately predicted the HLA-A and HLA-B alleles for most subjects in the first cohort. While some public TCRs were present in many individuals, most TCR sequences turned up only very rarely across donors. The classifier was reported to diagnose cytomegalovirus status with high specificity and sensitivity in both the original cohort and the validation cohort.

This clone was found a few times. The specificity of this receptor is unknown. One base away there is no much larger clone; base qualities are not given. The method was the immunoSEQ multiplex PCR assay. For the multiplex PCR, a mixture combining 60 forward primers for TCR Vbeta segments and 13 reverse primers for TCR Jbeta segments was used. Amplification of the CDR3 region of rearranged TCR beta genes was performed with a multiplex PCR assay on genomic DNA. The amplified TCR beta libraries were sequenced on the Illumina HiSeq System as 87-base-pair reads. Regarding the original processing steps: Across the 670 or so repertoires, a later analysis counted 78 million or so unique TCR beta chains, some 11 million of which were shared by at least two donors. A nearest-neighbor algorithm error-corrected the raw reads and collapsed the reads into unique sequences, merging closely related sequences to remove PCR and sequencing errors. V, D and J gene segments were assigned by aligning CDR3 sequences to IMGT reference sequences. For a sequence to be retained, a match of at least six nucleotides was required to both a V gene segment and a J gene segment. Rearrangements were classified as productive when the CDR3 lacked stop codons and remained in frame with V and J, and all other rearrangements were classified as non-productive. CDR3 was defined according to IMGT convention as the region running from the second conserved V-encoded cysteine to the conserved J-encoded phenylalanine. The earlier analysis of some 600 of the donors excluded sequences that lacked an unambiguous match to a single V gene segment. In an earlier analysis of some 590 of the donors, a V segment was called functional when productive rearrangements were above 56.7%, and segregating when the standard deviation between donors exceeded 5%. A statistical classification framework was built for diagnosing cytomegalovirus status from the catalog of TCR beta chain sequences. In a later analysis, V and J genes were assigned by comparing TCR nucleotide sequences against IMGT/GENE-DB human TR gene sequences. A later analysis assigned CDR3 sequences and most-parsimonious VDJ recombination scenarios with the TCRdist pipeline. In a later analysis, each TCR beta chain was defined by its CDR3 amino acid sequence together with its V-gene family, and reads without a unique V-gene family were excluded. As a way to deal with suspected cross-contamination and a sequencing artifact, a later analysis dropped 500 to 700 nucleotide sequences that were highly shared and had low generation probability. A later analysis calculated a clonal expansion index for each public chain from normalized within-repertoire ranks of inferred template counts. In a later analysis, generation probabilities were computed using a VDJ recombination model fitted to out-of-frame rearrangements, and the results were checked against IGoR. In a later analysis, hypergeometric tests were used to score TCR-TCR, TCR-HLA and TCR-CMV co-occurrence, with a repertoire-size bias correction applied to TCR pairs. False discovery rates were estimated in a later analysis by permuting HLA or CMV assignments 20 times. In a later analysis, co-occurring TCRs were grouped with DBSCAN, and TCRdist sequence similarity was added when clustering was performed within HLA-allele-positive subsets. Co-occurrence clustering excluded repertoires with fewer than 30,000 or more than 120,000 public chains, plus five with anomalous nucleotide sharing. In TCRdb, the immuneACCESS table is reduced to in-frame sequences with V and J assigned. These tables do not hold every clone; where another copy was compared, an unresolved V gene accounts for under half, and the others remain unexplained. The DNA was the basis for D and trimming; V, J and clone size are from that table. The sample table contains tens of thousands of clones; only one count was recorded for 82% of them. Clones ranked in the top ten supply about 3.1% of the sample.

The cohort was made up of about 610 healthy bone marrow donors. Cohort members were all nominally healthy when sampled, although unrecorded immune exposures were likely present. The donor was CMV seronegative and belonged to the group of more than 300 seronegative cohort members. Every donor gave a peripheral blood sample, and the peripheral blood mononuclear cells from that sample were used for TCR beta sequencing. The Qiagen DNeasy Blood Extraction Kit was used to extract genomic DNA from the blood cell samples. From the germline V gene (reference sequence), CDR1 is SGHNT and CDR2 is YYREEE. The CDR3 holds 12 amino acids from the cysteine to the phenylalanine. Solely the CDR3 DNA is kept, with 36 bases framed from the first base. V and J are truncated by 4 bases and 8 bases respectively, leaving an intervening sequence of 12 bases.

The clonotype was recovered from a man aged 45-60 years in good health and CMV-seronegative. The chain links TRBV5-4 with TRBJ1-1; there is no confident call for the D gene. Sequencing was carried out using PBMCs. Here the CDR3 is given as CASSLPRVEAFF. The DNA sequence follows: TGTGCCAGCAGCCTCCCCCGGGTAGAAGCTTTCTTT.